This TCR beta chain derives from a study of cytomegalovirus exposure and HLA in healthy donors. Study-wide points: Most of the TCR beta V segments (in an earlier analysis) were productive either about 87% or about 30% of the time.

In the case of this clone: Its antigen is undetermined.

This CDR3 region has 13 residues. Germline CDR1 reads MDHEN; CDR2 reads SYDVKM. The V and J ends lost 5 bases and 5 bases, in that order; junction bases with no gene match: 4. In the PCR, 60 Vbeta and 13 Jbeta primers were used. Some clones are missing from TCRdb's copy, which holds only in-frame ones; the method was immunoSEQ multiplex PCR. The sample holds about 160,000 clones, roughly three quarters seen once. The genes are TRBV28 and TRBJ2-5; 8 nucleotides agree with TRBD1. Sequencing used PBMCs. The source of this sequence is a man between 18 and 35 years old in good health and CMV-seropositive. DNA for the CDR3: TGTGCCAGCAGTCTCCGGGACAGGGAGACCCAGTACTTC. This sequence encodes CASSLRDRETQYF.